Shown below are 15 T cell receptor beta chains from a single sample sequenced in a study of metastatic and nonmetastatic thyroid tumors. Each patient came to thyroid surgery without any prior treatment (of any kind). TCRdb re-called the PCR reads with MiXCR. The sample contains about 28,000 clones, 15% to 20% of which appear only once. The source material was blood. The source of these receptors is a female donor with papillary thyroid cancer or a benign thyroid nodule (not recorded which). Some clones in this sample may be carry-over from other donors' samples.

This clone came up a few times. The chain recombines TRBV28 with TRBJ1-2; possibly TRBD1 for D (5 bases). The germline V gene has CDR1 MDHEN and CDR2 SYDVKM. The V end lost 6 bases, the J end lost 8 bases, and 19 bases lay between the germline ends. CDR3 length equals 14 residues. CDR3 region: CASRGLGTQVGYTF. Written as DNA, the CDR3 is TGTGCCAGCAGGGGACTCGGGACCCAGGTGGGCTACACCTTC.

The sample holds many counts of this clone. The chain's CDR3 is CASSGTSGNSYEQYF. CDR3 nucleotides: TGTGCCAGCAGTGGAACTAGCGGGAACTCCTACGAGCAGTACTTC. The J gene is TRBJ2-7, the V gene TRBV2, with 10 bases that match TRBD2. V shed 4 bases and J 0 bases; nucleotides not matched to a gene: 3. CDR1 is SNHLY, CDR2 FYNNEI, per germline. CDR3 length: 15 amino acids.

This clone appeared many times. This chain uses TRBV20-1 with TRBJ2-3, with 9 bases matching TRBD2. Germline trimming cut 3 bases from V and 1 base from J; bases unmatched to any gene: 5. The germline gives CDR1 DFQATT, CDR2 SNEGSKA (reference sequence). This CDR3 has 15 residues. CDR3 region: CSASGGRAGTDTQYF. CDR3 nucleotide sequence: TGCAGTGCTAGCGGCGGGAGGGCGGGCACAGATACGCAGTATTTT.

This clone has ten or more counts. The gene calls are TRBV12-3 or TRBV12-4 and TRBJ1-1; D might be TRBD1 (6 bases). This CDR3 spans 14 amino acids. Trimming left V 8 bases short and J 0 bases short, with 13 bases between. The CDR3 loop is CASLLGQMNTEAFF. In DNA, the CDR3 is TGTGCCAGCTTACTAGGACAGATGAACACTGAAGCTTTCTTT.

This clone was counted many times. The chain has TRBV20-1 and TRBJ1-2; the D gene is possibly TRBD1 (6 bases). The ends were cut back, 0 bases at V and 2 bases at J, with 13 bases in the middle. CDR1 DFQATT and CDR2 SNEGSKA come from the germline V gene (reference sequence). CDR3 length: 15 amino acids. The CDR3 nucleotides read TGCAGTGCTAGAGATGAACAGGGCCCCAACTATGGCTACACCTTC. The encoded protein is CSARDEQGPNYGYTF.

This clone has a handful of counts. CDR3 protein: CASSRTGGLYEQYF. The CDR3 DNA is TGTGCCAGCAGTCGGACAGGGGGACTCTACGAGCAGTACTTC. V usage is TRBV6-2 or TRBV6-3 and J usage is TRBJ2-7; 10 nucleotides agree with TRBD1. Trimming removed 5 bases from V and 3 bases from J; junction bases left unmatched: 4. CDR1 and CDR2 (germline): MNHEY, SVGEGT. The CDR3 length is 14 residues.

The CDR3 spells CASSRLLLADQNIQYF. The CDR3 nucleotides read TGTGCCAGCAGCCGCCTACTACTAGCCGACCAAAACATTCAGTACTTC. The rearrangement joins TRBV7-9 to TRBJ2-4; TRBD2 is a possible D gene (6 bases). Germline lookup yields CDR1 SEHNR and CDR2 FQNEAQ (reference sequence). CDR3 length: 16 amino acids. Trimming cost V 5 bases and J 5 bases, with 19 bases left between them.

The table lists this clone with many counts. The chain recombines TRBV5-1 with TRBJ2-2, with 10 bases lining up with TRBD1. Germline CDR1 SGHRS, CDR2 YFSETQ. The CDR3 totals 14 residues. V lost 3 bases and J lost 4; bases outside the gene matches: 0. CDR3 sequence: CASSWTGGTGELFF. The CDR3 coding sequence is TGCGCCAGCAGCTGGACAGGGGGCACCGGGGAGCTGTTTTTT.

This clone was picked up many times. A much more abundant neighbour one base away suggests this may be a read error. This rearrangement joins TRBV20-1 to TRBJ2-7; tentatively, D is TRBD2 (6 bases). The V end lost 7 bases, the J end lost 0 bases, and 16 bases lay between the germline ends. Germline CDR1 and CDR2: DFQATT and SNEGSKA (reference sequence). The CDR3 loop spans 14 amino acids. CDR3 residues: CSVGGDISSYEQYF. CDR3 in DNA: TGCAGTGTTGGAGGGGATATCAGCTCCTACGAGCAGTACTTC.

This clone was observed many times. CDR3 region: CASSLQGGYTF. In DNA form, the CDR3 reads TGTGCCAGCAGCTTACAGGGAGGCTACACCTTC. The chain has TRBV7-2 and TRBJ1-2; maybe TRBD1 (5 bases). This CDR3 is built from 11 residues. V lost 2 bases, J lost 8 bases, and 6 bases lay in between. Germline-derived CDR1 and CDR2 are SGHTA and FQGNSA.

This clone was seen many times. The rearrangement links TRBV28 to TRBJ2-5; no clear D. CDR1 is MDHEN and CDR2 is SYDVKM in the germline V gene. Deletions cut 7 bases from V and 0 bases from J, with 12 bases between. The CDR3 consists of 14 residues. DNA of the CDR3: TGTGCCAGCAACCCGCTTCGAGACCAAGAGACCCAGTACTTC. Amino acid sequence: CASNPLRDQETQYF.

This clone was found many times. This chain uses TRBV27 with TRBJ2-3, with 9 bases fitting TRBD2. The trim removed 3 bases at V and 3 bases at J, leaving 4 bases unmatched. From germline, CDR1 is MNHEY and CDR2 SMNVEV (reference sequence). This CDR3 spans 15 amino acids. The DNA of the CDR3 is TGTGCCAGCAGTTTCGGCGGGGGGGGGACAGATACGCAGTATTTT. It is translated as CASSFGGGGTDTQYF.

This clone has at least ten counts. The V gene is TRBV7-8, the J gene TRBJ2-7, with TRBD1 matching over 7 bases. Germline V lookup: CDR1 SGHVS, CDR2 FQNEAQ. The CDR3 contains 13 residues. V was clipped by 4 bases and J by 1 base; unmatched bases: 1. CDR3 DNA: TGTGCCAGCAGCTGGGGACAGTCCTACGAGCAGTACTTC. Translated, it gives CASSWGQSYEQYF.

This clone was detected only a few times. The V and J genes are TRBV6-1 and TRBJ2-1; D is unclear. V lost 7 bases to trimming and J lost 5 bases, with 9 bases between them. Looked up from germline, CDR1 is MNHNS and CDR2 is SASEGT. The CDR3 is made up of 12 amino acids. The CDR3 reads CASKNHNNEQFF. For the CDR3, the DNA is TGTGCCAGCAAGAACCACAACAATGAGCAGTTCTTC.

This clone was recorded a few times. The CDR3 nucleotides read TGTGCCAGCAGCGCGTACAGGGTATCGAACACTGAAGCTTTCTTT. Translating gives CASSAYRVSNTEAFF. This rearrangement joins TRBV5-6 to TRBJ1-1; a possible D gene is TRBD1 (6 bases). CDR1 SGHDT and CDR2 YYEEEE come from the germline V gene. This CDR3 comprises 15 residues. Trimming took off 4 bases at V and 1 base at J, with 14 bases between the two ends. The full variable domain, in which reference TRBV5-6 and TRBJ1-1 provide the parts outside the CDR3, is DAGVTQSPTHLIKTRGQQVTLRCSPKSGHDTVSWYQQALGQGPQFIFQYYEEEERQRGNFPDRFSGHQFPNYSSELNVNALLLGDSALYLCASSAYRVSNTEAFFGQGTRLTVV.